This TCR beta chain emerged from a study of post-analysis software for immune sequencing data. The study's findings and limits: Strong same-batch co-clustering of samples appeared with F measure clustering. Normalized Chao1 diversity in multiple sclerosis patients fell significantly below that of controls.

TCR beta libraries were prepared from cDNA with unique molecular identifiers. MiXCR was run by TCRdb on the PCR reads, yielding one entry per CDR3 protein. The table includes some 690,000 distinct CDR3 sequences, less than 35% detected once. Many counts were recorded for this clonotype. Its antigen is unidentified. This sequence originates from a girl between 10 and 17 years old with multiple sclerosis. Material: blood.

This CDR3 is CASSLVLEQFF. In DNA form, the CDR3 reads TGTGCCAGCAGCTTAGTCCTCGAGCAGTTCTTC. The chain employs TRBV7-8 and TRBJ2-1; no definite D call. Germline CDR1 is SGHVS and CDR2 is FQNEAQ. Trimming left V 1 base short and J 10 bases short, with 5 bases between. This CDR3 is 11 amino acids long.